The T cell receptor (beta chain) under discussion was sequenced for a study of vaccination and CD4 T cells after COVID-19. Looking at the study overall: The study collected post-vaccine samples a median around 76 days after dose two, with a range of 14 to 241. The authors exposed cells to overlapping spike peptides derived from SARS-CoV-2, HCoV-NL63, HCoV-OC43 and HCoV-229E. Control cultures were given a CEFX pool, an HIV-1 Nef pool, or no peptide.

Sequence data for DNA of cultured CD4+ T cells were generated by the Oncomine TCR Beta short-read assay. TCRdb analysed the PCR reads with MiXCR anew, one entry per CDR3 protein. Among under 11,000 distinct CDR3 sequences, more than 25% were seen once, and the ten largest hold less than 25%. Treatment indicated: roughly 11-day PBMC culture with coronavirus spike peptide pools or control peptides (ViraFEST assay). With respect to this clonotype: Its target is unknown.

V was clipped by 6 bases and J by 0 bases, with 5 bases between them. In germline, CDR1 is WSHSY, CDR2 SAAADI. CDR3 length: 13 amino acids. Sequencing was performed on cultured CD4+ T cells from blood. The chain carries TRBV10-2 and TRBJ2-2, with D maybe TRBD1 (5 bases). The receptor's source is a human donor with COVID-19. This CDR3 reads CASRTANTGELFF. CDR3 bases: TGCGCCAGCAGGACAGCGAACACCGGGGAGCTGTTTTTT.